A single sample is the source of the 19 T cell receptor beta chains below, sequenced in a study of T cells in Graves' hyperthyroidism and ophthalmopathy. RNA transcripts were the template for amplifying TCR beta CDR3 regions. Primed by the HTBI set, a first-round RT-PCR was run on the TCR CDR3. TCRdb analysed the multiplex PCR reads with MiXCR anew, one entry per CDR3 protein. Among 300,000 to 400,000 distinct CDR3 sequences listed, about 13% were seen once. Sequenced input: blood. The receptors shown here come from a woman aged 18-29 years with Graves' hyperthyroidism.

The sample holds many counts of this clonotype. CDR3 bases: TGCAGTGCTAGAGTGGGGACTAGCGCAAAACTTTACAATGAGCAGTTCTTC. The encoded protein is CSARVGTSAKLYNEQFF. The J gene is TRBJ2-1, the V gene TRBV20-1, with 10 bases identical to TRBD2. Germline CDR1 reads DFQATT; CDR2 reads SNEGSKA (reference sequence). The CDR3 is made up of 17 amino acids. With 1 base clipped from V and 4 bases from J, the junction kept 10 bases outside the gene matches.

In nucleotides, the CDR3 is TGTGCCACCAGTGATTTTCACGGGACAGGGGGCCCCTATGGCTACACCTTC. This codes for CATSDFHGTGGPYGYTF. The genes are TRBV24-1 and TRBJ1-2; 12 bases map to TRBD1. V lost 1 base to trimming and J lost 4 bases; unmatched junction nucleotides: 6. Per germline, CDR1 KGHDR and CDR2 SFDVKD. The CDR3 has 17 amino acids.

The sample holds many counts of this clonotype. The chain carries TRBV6-2 or TRBV6-3 and TRBJ1-5, with D hard to call. The CDR3 runs to 15 residues. Germline CDR1 MNHEY, CDR2 SVGEGT. Trimming removed 6 bases from V and 5 bases from J, with 17 bases in between. The CDR3 nucleotides read TGTGCCAGCAGCTTCGCGCCTCCCCGGGATCAGCCCCAGCATTTT. Amino acid sequence: CASSFAPPRDQPQHF.

The table lists this clonotype with many counts. This chain connects TRBV7-9 to TRBJ1-1; a possible D gene is TRBD1 (6 bases). The CDR3 contains 14 residues. The germline gives CDR1 SEHNR, CDR2 FQNEAQ (reference sequence). V lost 4 bases and J 1 base, leaving 10 bases between the germline ends. The CDR3 bases are TGTGCCAGCAGCTCGCCGGACAGGAACACTGAAGCTTTCTTT. Translation gives CASSSPDRNTEAFF. Combining the CDR3 with reference TRBV7-9 and TRBJ1-1 gives the whole variable domain DTGVSQNPRHKITKRGQNVTFRCDPISEHNRLYWYRQTLGQGPEFLTYFQNEAQLEKSRLLSDRFSAERPKGSFSTLEIQRTEQGDSAMYLCASSSPDRNTEAFFGQGTRLTVV.

This clonotype was picked up many times. The chain carries TRBV7-9 and TRBJ1-2, with a tentative D call TRBD1 (5 bases). V lost 1 base to trimming and J lost 7 bases, with 7 bases between them. From germline, CDR1 is SEHNR and CDR2 FQNEAQ (reference sequence). This CDR3 comprises 12 residues. CDR3 nucleotides: TGTGCCAGCAGCTTAGGGGGCGCTGGCTACACCTTC. Protein: CASSLGGAGYTF.

As concerns this clonotype: It may be a read error: a sequence one base away is much more abundant. This chain links TRBV18 with TRBJ1-4; 7 bases map to TRBD1. The length of the CDR3 is 13 residues. The germline V gene encodes CDR1 KGHSH and CDR2 LQKENI. Germline trimming cut 5 bases from V and 12 bases from J; bases unmatched to any gene: 9. The CDR3 region is CASSADRAGELFF. The CDR3, as DNA: TGTGCCAGCTCAGCAGACAGGGCGGGAGAACTGTTTTTT.

This clonotype was recorded many times. Here the CDR3 reads CASSQEGTGYNEQFF. In DNA form, the CDR3 reads TGTGCCAGCAGCCAAGAAGGGACAGGCTACAATGAGCAGTTCTTC. The chain recombines TRBV3-1 with TRBJ2-1; 8 nucleotides agree with TRBD1. This CDR3 is 15 amino acids long. Germline loops: CDR1 LGHDT, CDR2 YNNKEL (reference sequence). Trimming at V came to 0 bases and at J to 3 bases, leaving 1 base not matched to a gene.

This clonotype was seen ten or more times. This chain connects TRBV12-3 or TRBV12-4 to TRBJ2-5; D not resolved. V lost 1 base, J lost 11 bases, and 20 bases lay in between. This CDR3 region has 15 residues. CDR3 DNA sequence: TGTGCCAGCAGTTTAGGTGGGGTATCCAAGAGAATTCAGTACTTC. It codes for CASSLGGVSKRIQYF.

This clonotype was found a few times. J is TRBJ2-5 and V is TRBV10-3; TRBD2 aligns across 7 bases. Germline CDR1 and CDR2: ENHRY and SYGVKD. V was clipped by 8 bases and J by 5 bases; unmatched bases: 5. CDR3 length equals 12 residues. The CDR3 loop reads CAIGGLGETQYF. The CDR3 DNA is TGTGCCATCGGCGGACTAGGGGAGACCCAGTACTTC.

The CDR3: CAISGGGRTDTQYF. Written as DNA, the CDR3 is TGTGCCATCAGTGGGGGGGGACGCACAGATACGCAGTATTTT. The gene calls are TRBV10-3 and TRBJ2-3, with TRBD2 identical over 7 bases. This CDR3 spans 14 amino acids. V was pared by 4 bases and J by 1 base, with 2 bases of the junction left unmatched. Germline CDR1 and CDR2: ENHRY and SYGVKD.

This clonotype has at least ten counts. The chain employs TRBV12-3 or TRBV12-4 and TRBJ2-7, with a weak D call TRBD2 (7 bases). Trimming removed 8 bases at V and 4 bases at J, with 18 bases between. CDR3 size: 14 residues. The CDR3 DNA is TGTGCCAGCGGAAGGGGGGGGGAAGGGTACGAGCAGTACTTC. Translating it yields CASGRGGEGYEQYF.

Comments on this clonotype: A much more abundant neighbour one base away suggests this may be a read error. V is TRBV6-2 or TRBV6-3 and J is TRBJ1-1; a possible D gene is TRBD1 (5 bases). CDR1 and CDR2 from the germline V gene are MNHEY and SVGEGT. This CDR3 has 14 amino acids. The CDR3 sequence is CASRSGIMNSEAFF. The CDR3 coding sequence is TGTGCCAGCAGGTCAGGGATCATGAACTCTGAAGCTTTCTTT.

This clonotype was found many times. This chain links TRBV30 with TRBJ2-7; D ambiguous. The CDR3 is 11 amino acids. CDR1 is GTSNPN, CDR2 SVGIG, per germline (reference sequence). The germline V and J ends were trimmed by 5 bases and 2 bases, with 7 bases remaining between them. The CDR3 loop reads CAWLTTYEQYF. The CDR3 DNA sequence: TGTGCCTGGTTGACCACCTACGAGCAGTACTTC. Using reference TRBV30 and TRBJ2-7 for the parts outside the CDR3, the full variable domain is SQTIHQWPATLVQPVGSPLSLECTVEGTSNPNLYWYRQAAGRGLQLLFYSVGIGQISSEVPQNLSASRPQDRQFILSSKKLLLSDSGFYLCAWLTTYEQYFGPGTRLTVT.

The chain employs TRBV30 and TRBJ1-6; D ambiguous. This CDR3 is 13 amino acids long. Between the trimmed V and J ends, which lost 2 bases and 7 bases, there was a span of 9 bases. CDR1 and CDR2 from the germline V gene are GTSNPN and SVGIG (reference sequence). CDR3 nucleotides: TGTGCCTGGAGTCCTAAGTTCAATTCACCCCTCCACTTT. Its protein product is CAWSPKFNSPLHF.

The chain combines TRBV25-1 with TRBJ2-7; 12 bases agree with TRBD2. CDR3 length equals 15 residues. Looked up from germline, CDR1 is MGHDK and CDR2 is SYGVNS. V dropped 3 bases and J dropped 7; count of bases not matched to a gene: 7. CDR3 DNA sequence: TGTGCCAGCAGTGACCCGGGACTAGCGGGTTGGGAGCAGTACTTC. This codes for CASSDPGLAGWEQYF.

This clonotype was picked up many times. The chain joins TRBV6-1 to TRBJ1-6; 9 nucleotides agree with TRBD1. Germline CDR1 reads MNHNS; CDR2 reads SASEGT. This CDR3 is 15 amino acids long. J lost 7 bases, V lost 0 bases, and 1 base had no gene match. The CDR3 loop is CASSEADRGNSPLHF. As DNA, the CDR3 is TGTGCCAGCAGTGAAGCGGACAGGGGAAATTCACCCCTCCACTTT.

This clonotype was picked up a small number of times. The chain combines TRBV19 with TRBJ2-1; 12 bases fit TRBD2. V shed 7 bases and J 9 bases; nucleotides not matched to a gene: 4. CDR1 and CDR2 (germline): LNHDA, SQIVND (reference sequence). This CDR3 is built from 13 residues. Here the CDR3 reads CASNGLAGSEQFF. For the CDR3, the DNA is TGTGCCAGTAACGGACTAGCGGGAAGTGAGCAGTTCTTC.

In its sample, this clonotype was seen many times. The chain recombines TRBV6-4 with TRBJ2-2, with D perhaps TRBD2 (5 bases). This CDR3 region has 15 residues. Looked up from germline, CDR1 is MRHNA and CDR2 is SNTAGT. V was cut by 4 bases and J by 2 bases, with 11 bases left in between. CDR3 in DNA: TGTGCCAGCAGTGTTGACCCGGGAAACACCGGGGAGCTGTTTTTT. Translation gives CASSVDPGNTGELFF.

This clonotype was recorded at least ten times. The rearrangement uses TRBV5-1 and TRBJ1-1, with D unclear. With 4 bases removed from V and 3 bases from J, the gap between germline ends came to 13 bases. CDR1 and CDR2 from the germline V gene are SGHRS and YFSETQ. The CDR3 covers 14 residues. The CDR3 DNA sequence: TGCGCCAGCAGCGTCCGACGGGAGGACACTGAAGCTTTCTTT. It encodes CASSVRREDTEAFF.